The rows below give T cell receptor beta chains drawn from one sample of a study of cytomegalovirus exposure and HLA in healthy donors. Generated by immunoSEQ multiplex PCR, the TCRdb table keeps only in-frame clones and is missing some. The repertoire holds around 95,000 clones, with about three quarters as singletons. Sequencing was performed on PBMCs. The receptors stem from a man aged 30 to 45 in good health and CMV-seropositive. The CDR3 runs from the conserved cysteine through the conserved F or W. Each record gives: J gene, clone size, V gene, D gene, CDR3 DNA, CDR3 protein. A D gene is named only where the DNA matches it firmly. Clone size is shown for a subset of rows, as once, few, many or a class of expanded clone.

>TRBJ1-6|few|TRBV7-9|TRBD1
TGTGCCAGCAGCTTAGACAGGGGTGGTAATTCACCCCTCCACTTT
CASSLDRGGNSPLHF
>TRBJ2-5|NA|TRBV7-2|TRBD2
TGTGCCAGCAGTTCCACCCTAGCGGGGAGGAAAGAGACCCAGTACTTC
CASSSTLAGRKETQYF
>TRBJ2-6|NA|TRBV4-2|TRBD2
TGTGCCAGCAGCCAAGAAATGGTAGCGGGGCTACTGGCCGGGGCCAACGTCCTGACTTTC
CASSQEMVAGLLAGANVLTF
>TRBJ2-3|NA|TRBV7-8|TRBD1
TGTGCCAGCAGCGGGACAGGCGCAGATACGCAGTATTTT
CASSGTGADTQYF
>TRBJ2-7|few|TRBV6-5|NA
TGTGCCAGCTCCAGGGCTCCCCGCTACGAGCAGTACTTC
CASSRAPRYEQYF
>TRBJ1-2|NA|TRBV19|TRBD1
TGTGCCAGTAGGGGTTACCAGGGGGCTCCATCTTATGGCTACACCTTC
CASRGYQGAPSYGYTF
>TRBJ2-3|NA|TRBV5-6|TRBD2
TGTGCCAGCAGCTTGGGGAGCGGGGCAGATACGCAGTATTTT
CASSLGSGADTQYF
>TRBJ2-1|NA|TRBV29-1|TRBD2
TGCAGCGTCCTCGGACTAGCGGGAGGGCTACGGGGGATATACAATGAGCAGTTCTTC
CSVLGLAGGLRGIYNEQFF
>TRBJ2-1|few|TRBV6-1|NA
TGTGCCAGCAGTGAAGTTAGCGGCGCCTACAATGAGCAGTTCTTC
CASSEVSGAYNEQFF
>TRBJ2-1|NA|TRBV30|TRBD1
TGTGCCTGGACCGGATGGGGGGACAGGGAGAGCTCCTACAATGAGCAGTTCTTC
CAWTGWGDRESSYNEQFF
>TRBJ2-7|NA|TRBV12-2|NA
TGTGCAAGTCGCTTAGTCCCCGTGCGCTACGAGCAGTACTTC
CASRLVPVRYEQYF
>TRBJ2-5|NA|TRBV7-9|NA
TGTGCCAGCAGCTTAGTAAGCAGGGGCCAAGAGACCCAGTACTTC
CASSLVSRGQETQYF
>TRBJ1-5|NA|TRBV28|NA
TGTGCCAGCAGTTTCCCACAGTACAATCAGCCCCAGCATTTT
CASSFPQYNQPQHF
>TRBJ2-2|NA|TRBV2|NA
TGTGCCAGCAGGGGACTGGCGAACACCGGGGAGCTGTTTTTT
CASRGLANTGELFF
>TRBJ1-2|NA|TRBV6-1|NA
TGTGCCAGCAGTGACAGGGGAAAAGGGCTTCGGTATGGCTACACCTTC
CASSDRGKGLRYGYTF
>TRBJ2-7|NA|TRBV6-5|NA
TGTGCCAGCAGTTACCAACTCCCTCGGGCGCGGGACGAGCAGTACTTC
CASSYQLPRARDEQYF